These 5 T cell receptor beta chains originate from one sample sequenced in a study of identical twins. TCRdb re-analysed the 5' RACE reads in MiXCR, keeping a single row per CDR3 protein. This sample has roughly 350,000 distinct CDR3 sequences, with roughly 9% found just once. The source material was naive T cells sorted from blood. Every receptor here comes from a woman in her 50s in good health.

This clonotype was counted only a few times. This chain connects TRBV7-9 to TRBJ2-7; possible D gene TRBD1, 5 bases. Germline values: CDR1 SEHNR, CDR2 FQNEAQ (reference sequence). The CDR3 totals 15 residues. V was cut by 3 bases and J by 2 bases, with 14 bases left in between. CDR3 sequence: CASSLGQPIPYEQYF. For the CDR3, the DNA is TGTGCCAGCAGCTTGGGGCAGCCGATCCCCTACGAGCAGTACTTC.

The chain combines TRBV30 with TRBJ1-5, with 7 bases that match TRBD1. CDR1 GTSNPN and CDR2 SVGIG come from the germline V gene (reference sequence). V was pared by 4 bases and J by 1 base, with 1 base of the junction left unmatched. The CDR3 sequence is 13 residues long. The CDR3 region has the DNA TGTGCCTGGACAGGGGGAAGCAATCAGCCCCAGCATTTT. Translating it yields CAWTGGSNQPQHF.

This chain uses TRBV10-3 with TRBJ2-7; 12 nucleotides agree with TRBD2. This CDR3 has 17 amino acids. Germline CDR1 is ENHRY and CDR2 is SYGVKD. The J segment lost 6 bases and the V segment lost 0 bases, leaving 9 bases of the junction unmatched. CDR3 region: CAISESGASGRGREQYF. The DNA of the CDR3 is TGTGCCATCAGTGAGTCGGGGGCTAGCGGGAGGGGGCGCGAGCAGTACTTC.

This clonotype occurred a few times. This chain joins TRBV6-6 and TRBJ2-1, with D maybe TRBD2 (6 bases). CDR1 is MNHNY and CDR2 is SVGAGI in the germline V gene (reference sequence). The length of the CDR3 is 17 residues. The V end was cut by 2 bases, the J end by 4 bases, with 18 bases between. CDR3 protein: CASSYGLGGEGYNEQFF. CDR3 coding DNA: TGTGCCAGCAGTTACGGGCTGGGGGGAGAAGGGTACAATGAGCAGTTCTTC.

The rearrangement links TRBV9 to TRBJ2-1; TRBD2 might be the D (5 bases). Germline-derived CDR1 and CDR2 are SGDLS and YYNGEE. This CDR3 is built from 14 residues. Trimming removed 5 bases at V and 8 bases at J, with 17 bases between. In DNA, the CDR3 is TGTGCCAGCAGTAGGGTCGCAACGGGGTATGAGCAGTTCTTC. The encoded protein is CASSRVATGYEQFF.